This TCR beta chain emerged from a study of early T cells in non-severe SARS-CoV-2 infection. V was shortened by 8 bases and J by 13 bases, with 16 bases between the two germline ends. The CDR3 is 11 residues long. CDR1 and CDR2 (germline): SNHLY, FYNNEI. TCRdb used MiXCR to reprocess the 5' RACE reads, holding one entry per CDR3 protein. The sample has some 50,000 distinct CDR3 sequences; around 9.1% are singletons. This clonotype was seen at least ten times. The clonotype comes from an adult who was a healthcare worker with PCR-confirmed SARS-CoV-2 infection or an uninfected control (not recorded which). The sample comprised whole blood. The chain combines TRBV2 with TRBJ2-3; D might be TRBD2 (6 bases). The chain's CDR3 is CASEEGLGEYF. CDR3 in DNA: TGTGCCAGCGAGGAGGGACTTGGGGAGTATTTT.